The entry below gives a single T cell receptor (beta chain) sequence along with its context. Its antigen is currently unknown. At the DNA level, this CDR3 is encoded by other sequences in the same sample as well. V was clipped by 3 bases and J by 4 bases, with 14 bases between them. The CDR3 has 15 residues. CDR1 is SGHTA, CDR2 FQGNSA, per germline. The data were taken from a study of cytomegalovirus exposure and HLA in healthy donors. Study-wide points: Most TCR sequences proved rare, with some public TCRs found in many donors. Per a later analysis, about 15,000 TCR beta sequences showed association with HLA alleles at 0.05 false discovery rate. A missense variant in DCLRE1C was later tied to TCR beta V- and J-gene trimming. Most of the TCR beta V segments (in an earlier analysis) were productive either about 90% or about 30% of the time.

13 Jbeta primers and 60 Vbeta primers were used for the PCR. Here immunoSEQ multiplex PCR was the method, and the copy in TCRdb shows in-frame clones only, minus some. The table includes some 200,000 clones, around four fifths detected once. Sequenced material: PBMCs. The origin of this receptor is a woman aged 50 to 60 in good health and CMV-seropositive. This sequence joins TRBV7-2 and TRBJ2-3, with D possibly matching TRBD2 (5 bases). The CDR3, as DNA: TGTGCCAGCAGCTTTGCGGGTCGAACTTCAGATACGCAGTATTTT. Its protein product is CASSFAGRTSDTQYF.